This TCR beta chain was sequenced during a study of tumor-infiltrating lymphocytes in primary liver carcinoma (TCRdb year 2017). Turning to the overall study: Of the five patients, three men and two women aged 30 to 69 years, four had hepatocellular carcinoma and one had combined HCC and intrahepatic cholangiocarcinoma. Samples yielded roughly 3.65 to 7.5 million productive TCRbeta reads; read depth did not differ significantly between tissue types. A total of roughly 35 specimens from 5 patients, comprising some 25 tumor regions, 5 adjacent noncancerous liver tissues and 5 peripheral blood samples, were covered by TCRbeta repertoire sequencing. Reproducibility between technical replicate repertoires was high, with correlation coefficients above 0.95 and mean shared-clone rates roughly 0.87. Tumors of the five patients were stage T1-T3 N0M0 with maximum diameters of 4.2 to 10 cm. TCRbeta repertoire sequencing, expression microarrays and whole-exome sequencing were combined in the study across five regions of each liver tumor, with adjacent normal tissue and blood also included.

A constant-region primer and ProtoScript II reverse transcriptase were used to reverse-transcribe TCRbeta-specific cDNA from roughly 480 ng total RNA. Construction of the TCRbeta libraries relied on three nested rounds of multiplex PCR, following a slightly modified ARM-PCR procedure. The first two PCR rounds used multiplex TRBV1-TRBV30 forward primers with a Cbeta reverse primer, each for roughly 11 cycles. Sample barcodes and Illumina adapters were added in a final 25-cycle PCR with Deep VentR polymerase. Before sequencing, amplicons of 200-500 bp were gel-purified using a QIAquick gel extraction kit. TCRbeta amplicons were sequenced on an Illumina HiSeq 2500 with 250-bp paired-end reads. Processing in the source paper ran as follows. Reads were quality-trimmed with Trimmomatic v0.33, and paired reads were merged with FLASH v1.2.11 to recover full CDR3 sequences. V, D and J germline segments were assigned to the rearranged TCRbeta sequences by MiGEC v1.2.1b. VDJtools v1.0.0 computed clonotype statistics and Shannon-Wiener diversity indices. Except for diversity analysis, only each sample's 250 most abundant clonotypes were used in subsequent analyses to reduce sampling bias. Clones were called with MiXCR by TCRdb after fastp trimmed the public reads at Q25, and only in-frame beta chains were retained. Every CDR3 protein is listed once, alongside the most common genes and DNA of its rows. V and J calls and clone size were set by TCRdb, not the authors. Recorded for this sample are tens of thousands of distinct CDR3 sequences; more than 60% of them occurred a single time. More than 35% of the sample lies in the top ten.

Without any cell sorting, total RNA and DNA were extracted together from around 18-30 mg of bulk tissue using the AllPrep DNA/RNA mini kit. Between November 2015 and March 2016, roughly five patients in China with histopathologically diagnosed primary liver carcinoma had their tumors surgically resected. At the time of sampling, the patients were treatment-naive and had chronic HBV infection. Each fresh piece of tumor and adjacent tissue was cut in two, with one half stored in RNAlater at -80 degrees C and the other half sent for histology. V lost 6 bases and J lost 0 bases; the stretch between them is 17 bases long. The CDR3 goes from the cysteine to the phenylalanine over 15 residues. Only the CDR3 DNA stays, 45 bases, in frame from base 1. CDR1 SQVTM and CDR2 ANQGSEA are derived from the germline V gene. Taking its sample share into account, this clonotype is medium-sized (0.01 to 0.1%). Its antigen is unknown. One base away there is no much larger clone; base qualities are not given.

Results and caveats for the whole study, not just this receptor: Compared with blood, tumors had a significantly larger share of the repertoire taken up by the top 250 clones (p = 0.039). Only the TCR beta chain was sequenced, which likely underestimates true repertoire diversity because unpaired alpha chains were not captured. Repertoire overlap was found to be higher between tumor regions (mean approximately 35%) than between tumor-adjacent (about 17%) or tumor-blood (14%) pairs, consistent with antigen-driven expansion. Bulk unsorted samples precluded comparing CD4+ and CD8+ T cell repertoires. With just 4 or 5 patients in the study, the authors point out that the findings should be validated in a larger study.

The V gene is TRBV29-1 and the J gene is TRBJ1-1; perhaps TRBD1 is the D gene, with 5 bases matching. Input material: tumor-adjacent normal liver tissue. The sequence came from a man aged 35-49 years with primary liver carcinoma and hepatitis B virus infection. The CDR3 protein: CSVGAGWGMNTEAFF. The nucleotides read TGCAGCGTCGGCGCAGGGTGGGGTATGAACACTGAAGCTTTCTTT.